The clone carrying this T cell receptor (beta chain) has just a few counts. Its target is not known. The CDR3 totals 16 residues. The ends were cut back, 0 bases at V and 3 bases at J, with 11 bases in the middle. Germline values: CDR1 MNHNY, CDR2 SVGAGI (reference sequence). 5'-RACE, quantitative and with molecular barcodes, yielded the TCR beta libraries. TCRdb itself ran the 5' RACE reads through MiXCR, one entry per CDR3 protein. The sample lists 200,000 or so distinct CDR3 sequences; 15% to 20% were seen once. The sample belongs to a study of CD8 T cells in ankylosing spondylitis. Study observations and caveats: Matched ankylosing spondylitis synovial fluid reportedly contained a significantly enriched population of disease-linked clones.

V usage is TRBV6-6 and J usage is TRBJ2-2; no definite D call. This clonotype originated in a male donor aged 5-29 years with ankylosing spondylitis or in good health (not recorded which). The sequencing input was blood, either unsorted or a sorted T cell fraction (not recorded which). CDR3 sequence: CASSYSWVLYTGELFF. The CDR3 bases are TGTGCCAGCAGTTACTCGTGGGTTTTGTACACCGGGGAGCTGTTTTTT.